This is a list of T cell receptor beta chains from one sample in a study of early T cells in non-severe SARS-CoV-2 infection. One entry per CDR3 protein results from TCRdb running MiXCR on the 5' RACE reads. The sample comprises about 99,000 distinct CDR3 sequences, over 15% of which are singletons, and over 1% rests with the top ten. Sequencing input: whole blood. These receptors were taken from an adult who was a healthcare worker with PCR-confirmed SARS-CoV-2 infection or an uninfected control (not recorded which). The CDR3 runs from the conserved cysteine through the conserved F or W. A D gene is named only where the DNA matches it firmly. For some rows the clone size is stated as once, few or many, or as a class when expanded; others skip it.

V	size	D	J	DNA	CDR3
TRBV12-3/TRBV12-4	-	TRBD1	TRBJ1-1	TGTGCCAGCACCTCGTCAGGGGGCGCGGGTGAAGCTTTCTTT	CASTSSGGAGEAFF
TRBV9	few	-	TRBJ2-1	TGTGCCAGCAGCGTAGCGGACAGCTACAATGAGCAGTTCTTC	CASSVADSYNEQFF
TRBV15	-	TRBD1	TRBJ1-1	TGTGCCACCAGCAGACCCGACAGGGGAAATGAAGCTTTCTTT	CATSRPDRGNEAFF
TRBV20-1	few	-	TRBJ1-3	TGCAGTGCTAGATCGGGTAAAGGCTCTGGAAACACCATATATTTT	CSARSGKGSGNTIYF
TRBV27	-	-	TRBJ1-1	TGTGCCAGCAGCTACGATGGGGTAAGAACTGAAGCTTTCTTT	CASSYDGVRTEAFF
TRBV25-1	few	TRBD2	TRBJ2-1	TGTGCCAGCAGCGGACCTCTAGGGCTAGCGGGGCGACCAACTTCCTACAATGAGCAGTTCTTC	CASSGPLGLAGRPTSYNEQFF
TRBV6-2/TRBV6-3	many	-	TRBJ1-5	TGTGCCAGCAGTACCGGGCGTTATAGCAATCAGCCCCAGCATTTT	CASSTGRYSNQPQHF
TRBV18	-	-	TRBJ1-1	TGTGCCAGCTCACCGGTGACAGTTCGCACTGAAGCTTTCTTT	CASSPVTVRTEAFF
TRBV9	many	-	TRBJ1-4	TGTGCCAGCAGCGTAGGTGGGACAAGGGGTGAAAAACTGTTTTTT	CASSVGGTRGEKLFF
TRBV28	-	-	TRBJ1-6	TGTGCCAGCAGTCGGACAGTCGGTATTGGGGCCCTCCACTTT	CASSRTVGIGALHF
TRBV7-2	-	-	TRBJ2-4	TGTGCCAGCAGCTTAGGTTGGGATAATCCAAACATTCAGTACTTC	CASSLGWDNPNIQYF
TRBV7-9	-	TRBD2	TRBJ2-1	TGTGCCAGCACCCCTCCCGGGGGGGGGTCCTACAATGAGCAGTTCTTC	CASTPPGGGSYNEQFF
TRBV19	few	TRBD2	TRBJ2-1	TGTGCCAGTAGTATATTGAGGGCGGGAGGGTTCTATGAGCAGTTCTTC	CASSILRAGGFYEQFF
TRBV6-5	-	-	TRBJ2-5	TGTGCCAGCAGAAGTCCCAGAGAGACCCAGTACTTC	CASRSPRETQYF
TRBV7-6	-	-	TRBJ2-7	TGTGCCAGCAGCTTAGCCGAGAACGAGCAGTACTTC	CASSLAENEQYF
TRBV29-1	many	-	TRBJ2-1	TGCAGCGTTGAATGGAGGGCCCTAGAGCAGTTCTTC	CSVEWRALEQFF
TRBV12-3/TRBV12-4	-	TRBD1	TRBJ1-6	TGTGCCAGCAGCCAACAGGGGAGTCGTTCACCCCTCCACTTT	CASSQQGSRSPLHF
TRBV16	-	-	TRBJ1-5	TGTGCCAGCAGCCACCCAGAGGGAGGCAATCATCCCCAGCATTTT	CASSHPEGGNHPQHF
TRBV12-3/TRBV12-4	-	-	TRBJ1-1	TGTGCCAGCAGTTTAGTGATGGGCACTGAAGCTTTCTTT	CASSLVMGTEAFF
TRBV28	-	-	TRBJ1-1	TGTGCCAGCAGTTTATGGGTCTGGTTCAAGAGTGAAGCTTTCTTT	CASSLWVWFKSEAFF
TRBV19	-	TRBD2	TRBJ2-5	TGTGCCAGTAGTAGGGGGGGAGTCCAAGAGACCCAGTACTTC	CASSRGGVQETQYF
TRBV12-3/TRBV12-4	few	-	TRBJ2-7	TGTGCCAGCAGCCCTGGGCACGAGCAGTACTTC	CASSPGHEQYF